This T cell receptor (beta chain) was sequenced during a study of technical replicates of blood from four donors. Trimming took off 2 bases at V and 8 bases at J, with 11 bases between the two ends. Germline V gene lookup returns CDR1 SGHRS and CDR2 YFSETQ. The CDR3 has 13 residues. Profiling relied on immunoSEQ multiplex PCR, and the TCRdb table lists in-frame clones only, not all of them. This table holds about 73,000 clones, over 90% found once. This receptor was taken from a human donor in good health. Some clones in this sample may be carry-over from other donors' samples. The chain uses TRBV5-1 and TRBJ2-1; TRBD1 is a possible D gene (6 bases). The specimen sequenced was PBMCs. The CDR3 here is CASSLQGVDEQFF. Written as DNA, the CDR3 is TGCGCCAGCAGCTTACAGGGTGTAGATGAGCAGTTCTTC.